What follows are 32 T cell receptor beta chains derived from one specimen sequenced in a study of shared clonotypes between healthy human individuals. Data came from immunoSEQ multiplex PCR; TCRdb stores just in-frame clones and leaves some out. This sample yields 640,000 or so clones, of which roughly 70% are seen a single time; 1.5% to 2% belongs to the top ten. Sequencing input: memory CD4+ T cells sorted from blood. Documented subset: CD45RA-negative fraction. These receptors originate from a woman younger than 45 in good health.

With respect to this clone: The sample holds other DNA sequences that translate to the same CDR3. The chain is built from TRBV18 and TRBJ1-2; 9 bases match TRBD1. J lost 0 bases, V lost 0 bases, and 2 bases had no gene match. The CDR3 is 16 amino acids. Germline loops: CDR1 KGHSH, CDR2 LQKENI. The CDR3 DNA is TGTGCCAGCTCACCACCCGGGACAGGGACTAACTATGGCTACACCTTC. Amino acid sequence: CASSPPGTGTNYGYTF.

The V call is TRBV6-6, the J call TRBJ1-2; TRBD1 matches at 9 bases. This CDR3 has 14 residues. The V segment lost 6 bases and the J segment 8 bases; nucleotides outside the gene matches: 10. CDR1 MNHNY and CDR2 SVGAGI come from the germline V gene (reference sequence). CDR3: CASRTGTGTGGYTF. DNA for the CDR3: TGTGCCAGCAGAACCGGGACAGGGACGGGGGGCTACACCTTC.

This chain joins TRBV11-1 and TRBJ2-3; 9 positions match TRBD2. The V segment lost 6 bases and the J segment 4 bases; nucleotides outside the gene matches: 8. CDR1 and CDR2 (germline): SGHAT, FQDESV (reference sequence). The CDR3 consists of 15 residues. The CDR3 region has the DNA TGTGCCAGCAGGCCTCTAGCGGGGAGGGCAGATACGCAGTATTTT. It encodes CASRPLAGRADTQYF.

This clone was seen only a few times. The chain joins TRBV5-1 to TRBJ2-7; D tentatively fits TRBD1 or TRBD2 (5 bases each). From germline, CDR1 is SGHRS and CDR2 YFSETQ. Between the trimmed V and J ends, which lost 2 bases and 3 bases, there was a span of 9 bases. The CDR3 loop spans 13 amino acids. The CDR3 coding sequence is TGCGCCAGCAGCTTAGAGGGGCGCTACGAGCAGTACTTC. Its translation is CASSLEGRYEQYF.

The chain has TRBV19 and TRBJ1-5; TRBD1 matches at 8 bases. The CDR3 has 14 residues. Germline trimming cut 7 bases from V and 7 bases from J; bases unmatched to any gene: 9. In germline, CDR1 is LNHDA, CDR2 SQIVND (reference sequence). The CDR3 coding sequence is TGTGCCAGTATGCGGACAGGGCTCGGGCAGCCCCAGCATTTT. Encoded protein: CASMRTGLGQPQHF.

V is TRBV5-6 and J is TRBJ1-2; tentative D call: TRBD1 (5 bases). Germline V gives CDR1 SGHDT, CDR2 YYEEEE. V gave up 3 bases and J gave up 8 bases, with 17 bases separating them. The CDR3 runs to 14 residues. The CDR3 spells CASSSQQGRGGYTF. CDR3 bases: TGTGCCAGCAGCTCCCAGCAGGGCCGGGGGGGCTACACCTTC.

The chain carries TRBV28 and TRBJ1-2; TRBD1 might be the D (6 bases). Germline CDR1 and CDR2: MDHEN and SYDVKM. The CDR3 totals 14 residues. V dropped 5 bases and J dropped 10 bases, with 20 bases sitting between them. The CDR3 protein is CASSPQQGGGDYTF. For the CDR3, the DNA is TGTGCCAGCAGTCCCCAACAGGGAGGAGGCGACTACACCTTC.

The chain is built from TRBV7-2 and TRBJ2-3; no clear D. V was cut by 5 bases and J by 2 bases, with 14 bases left in between. Germline V CDR1 and CDR2: SGHTA, FQGNSA. The CDR3 is 15 amino acids. CDR3 in DNA: TGTGCCAGCAGCCCGTTTAACGTCCTCACAGATACGCAGTATTTT. Translated, it gives CASSPFNVLTDTQYF.

The V and J genes are TRBV29-1 and TRBJ1-1; 9 nucleotides align to TRBD1. Losses at the gene ends were 6 bases for V and 2 bases for J; bases not matched to a gene: 4. Looked up from germline, CDR1 is SQVTM and CDR2 is ANQGSEA. CDR3 length: 13 residues. CDR3 amino acids: CSVVTGGNTEAFF. DNA of the CDR3: TGCAGCGTCGTCACAGGGGGCAACACTGAAGCTTTCTTT.

The chain employs TRBV5-1 and TRBJ2-7; D uncertain. Between the trimmed V and J ends, which lost 1 base and 2 bases, there was a span of 10 bases. There are 14 residues in the CDR3. In germline, CDR1 is SGHRS, CDR2 YFSETQ. CDR3 nucleotides: TGCGCCAGCAGCTTGTTTTCTGGCCCCTACGAGCAGTACTTC. This codes for CASSLFSGPYEQYF.

V gene TRBV28 combines with J gene TRBJ2-7, with unresolved D. The germline gives CDR1 MDHEN, CDR2 SYDVKM. V was pared by 2 bases and J by 0 bases, with 8 bases between. CDR3 length equals 14 residues. CDR3 loop: CASSLPQSSYEQYF. In DNA, the CDR3 is TGTGCCAGCAGTTTACCCCAGAGCTCCTACGAGCAGTACTTC.

The gene calls are TRBV19 and TRBJ2-1; D unclear. V was pared by 3 bases and J by 4 bases, with 7 bases between. Germline CDR1 and CDR2: LNHDA and SQIVND (reference sequence). This CDR3 spans 13 amino acids. The CDR3 DNA sequence: TGTGCCAGTAGTATGGTAGGGTACAATGAGCAGTTCTTC. This encodes CASSMVGYNEQFF. The whole variable domain, filled in from reference TRBV19 and TRBJ2-1, reads DGGITQSPKYLFRKEGQNVTLSCEQNLNHDAMYWYRQDPGQGLRLIYYSQIVNDFQKGDIAEGYSVSREKKESFPLTVTSAQKNPTAFYLCASSMVGYNEQFFGPGTRLTVL.

The chain combines TRBV27 with TRBJ2-5; TRBD2 might be the D (6 bases). The germline V and J ends were trimmed by 2 bases and 5 bases, with 12 bases remaining between them. This CDR3 is built from 14 residues. Germline V gives CDR1 MNHEY, CDR2 SMNVEV (reference sequence). Here the CDR3 DNA reads TGTGCCAGCAGTTTACTCGGGAGCGGTGAGACCCAGTACTTC. Protein: CASSLLGSGETQYF.

The V and J genes are TRBV19 and TRBJ1-1; TRBD1 might be the D (6 bases). The CDR3 loop spans 13 amino acids. Germline V gene data show CDR1 as LNHDA and CDR2 as SQIVND (reference sequence). Deletions cut 6 bases from V and 3 bases from J, with 11 bases between. CDR3 coding DNA: TGTGCCAGTAGGTGGACAGCGGACACTGAAGCTTTCTTT. Translating it yields CASRWTADTEAFF.

The chain couples TRBV28 to TRBJ2-7; 9 bases fit TRBD1. V lost 5 bases and J lost 7; bases outside the gene matches: 12. The CDR3 consists of 15 residues. Germline CDR1 reads MDHEN; CDR2 reads SYDVKM. The CDR3: CASSLLPGTGNEQYF. The CDR3 DNA reads as TGTGCCAGCAGTCTACTCCCTGGGACAGGGAATGAGCAGTACTTC.

This clone was detected only once. This CDR3 is CASSHSMIRSSYNEQFF. As DNA, the CDR3 is TGTGCCAGCAGCCATTCTATGATCAGGAGCTCCTACAATGAGCAGTTCTTC. The rearrangement uses TRBV4-2 and TRBJ2-1, with D unclear. Trimming cost V 3 bases and J 0 bases, with 15 bases left between them. Germline V CDR1 and CDR2: LGHNA, YNFKEQ. The CDR3 has 17 amino acids.

The gene calls are TRBV15 and TRBJ2-5, with 9 positions matching TRBD2. The germline CDR1 and CDR2 sequences are LNHNV and YYDKDF (reference sequence). V was clipped by 3 bases and J by 7 bases; unmatched bases: 6. The CDR3 runs 14 residues. CDR3: CATSSIAGAGTQYF. In DNA form, the CDR3 reads TGTGCCACCAGCAGTATAGCGGGAGCCGGGACCCAGTACTTC.

This sequence joins TRBV4-1 and TRBJ2-7; 9 bases agree with TRBD1. The CDR3 consists of 16 residues. CDR1 MGHRA and CDR2 YSYEKL come from the germline V gene. After removal of 3 bases from V and 4 bases from J, the junction contained 10 bases not matched to a gene. The CDR3 DNA sequence: TGCGCCAGCAGCCAGGGGACCGGGACAGGGTCTTACGAGCAGTACTTC. As protein: CASSQGTGTGSYEQYF.

A few counts support this clone. DNA for the CDR3: TGTGCCAGCAGCCTCGACAGAGATCAGCCCCAGCATTTT. It specifies CASSLDRDQPQHF. The V gene is TRBV5-5, the J gene TRBJ1-5; a possible D gene is TRBD1 (5 bases). V lost 4 bases to trimming and J lost 5 bases, with 10 bases between them. This CDR3 has 13 amino acids. Germline V gene sequence: CDR1 SGHKS, CDR2 YYEKEE (reference sequence).

The chain joins TRBV4-1 to TRBJ2-2; D uncertain. The CDR3 is made up of 12 amino acids. CDR1 and CDR2 from the germline V gene are MGHRA and YSYEKL. Trimming pared 2 bases from V and 8 bases from J, leaving 6 bases between. The CDR3 protein is CASSQPAGELFF. CDR3 DNA sequence: TGCGCCAGCAGCCAACCGGCGGGGGAGCTGTTTTTT.

This chain links TRBV5-5 with TRBJ1-1; perhaps TRBD1 as D (6 bases). V dropped 3 bases and J dropped 3 bases, with 9 bases sitting between them. The V gene's germline CDR1 is SGHKS and CDR2 YYEKEE (reference sequence). The CDR3 has 13 amino acids. As DNA, the CDR3 is TGTGCCAGCAGCTCCGGACAGTACACTGAAGCTTTCTTT. This codes for CASSSGQYTEAFF.

The chain joins TRBV14 to TRBJ2-5; TRBD1 agrees at 8 bases. The CDR3 spans 15 residues. V was clipped by 1 base and J by 1 base; unmatched bases: 2. CDR1 and CDR2 (germline): SGHDN, FVKESK. The CDR3 coding sequence is TGTGCCAGCAGCCAAGGGACAGGGATCCAAGAGACCCAGTACTTC. Translated: CASSQGTGIQETQYF.

This clone was seen a handful of times. This sequence joins TRBV7-9 and TRBJ1-4; possible D gene TRBD1, 5 bases. Germline-derived CDR1 and CDR2 are SEHNR and FQNEAQ (reference sequence). Trimming removed 11 bases at V and 0 bases at J, with 13 bases between. This CDR3 has 14 residues. CDR3 in amino acids: CAGSEGPTNEKLFF. The CDR3, as DNA: TGTGCCGGGTCGGAGGGACCAACTAATGAAAAACTGTTTTTT.

The chain has TRBV6-1 and TRBJ1-2; D is uncertain. The CDR3 spans 11 residues. From germline, CDR1 is MNHNS and CDR2 SASEGT. V was trimmed by 8 bases and J by 2 bases, leaving 6 bases between them. The CDR3 loop reads CASDDNYGYTF. DNA for the CDR3: TGTGCCAGCGATGACAACTATGGCTACACCTTC.

This rearrangement joins TRBV5-4 to TRBJ2-3; possible D gene TRBD2, 6 bases. V was clipped by 2 bases and J by 3 bases, with 13 bases between them. Germline V gene lookup returns CDR1 SGHNT and CDR2 YYREEE (reference sequence). The CDR3 covers 15 residues. The CDR3 region has the DNA TGTGCCAGCAGCTTCGGAGGGGACGGTACAGATACGCAGTATTTT. Residues: CASSFGGDGTDTQYF. Full variable domain (outside the CDR3, taken from reference TRBV5-4 and TRBJ2-3): ETGVTQSPTHLIKTRGQQVTLRCSSQSGHNTVSWYQQALGQGPQFIFQYYREEENGRGNFPPRFSGLQFPNYSSELNVNALELDDSALYLCASSFGGDGTDTQYFGPGTRLTVL.

The chain recombines TRBV9 with TRBJ2-3; unclear D gene. V lost 0 bases and J 3 bases, leaving 17 bases between the germline ends. Germline CDR1 and CDR2: SGDLS and YYNGEE. The CDR3 is 17 residues long. CDR3 nucleotide sequence: TGTGCCAGCAGCGTAGTTGGAGCCACGGGCGGTACAGATACGCAGTATTTT. As protein: CASSVVGATGGTDTQYF. Complete variable domain (other parts from reference TRBV9 and TRBJ2-3): DSGVTQTPKHLITATGQRVTLRCSPRSGDLSVYWYQQSLDQGLQFLIQYYNGEERAKGNILERFSAQQFPDLHSELNLSSLELGDSALYFCASSVVGATGGTDTQYFGPGTRLTVL.

V gene TRBV6-4 combines with J gene TRBJ1-1, with D tentatively TRBD1 (5 bases). Germline CDR1 MRHNA, CDR2 SNTAGT. Trimming took off 6 bases at V and 5 bases at J, with 22 bases between the two ends. The CDR3 contains 16 residues. In nucleotides, the CDR3 is TGTGCCAGCAGGAGAGAGAATCAGGGAAGGGGAACTGAAGCTTTCTTT. Residues: CASRRENQGRGTEAFF.

The chain is built from TRBV28 and TRBJ1-2, with 11 bases lining up with TRBD1. The CDR3 runs 15 residues. Germline V gene data show CDR1 as MDHEN and CDR2 as SYDVKM. V was pared by 6 bases and J by 5 bases, with 8 bases of the junction left unmatched. The CDR3 DNA reads as TGTGCCAGCAGCGACCCGGGACAGGGGGAGTATGGCTACACCTTC. Translating it yields CASSDPGQGEYGYTF.

This chain links TRBV10-3 with TRBJ1-2; 9 bases line up with TRBD1. Germline trimming cut 6 bases from V and 0 bases from J; bases unmatched to any gene: 5. CDR3 length equals 15 residues. Germline loops: CDR1 ENHRY, CDR2 SYGVKD. CDR3 in DNA: TGTGCCATCAGGCCGGGACAGGGAGCTAACTATGGCTACACCTTC. Residues: CAIRPGQGANYGYTF.

Remarks on this clone: A much larger clone is a single base away; this may be a read error. V gene TRBV9 combines with J gene TRBJ1-1, with D tentatively TRBD1 (5 bases). Deletions cut 2 bases from V and 1 base from J, with 9 bases between. Germline-derived CDR1 and CDR2 are SGDLS and YYNGEE. This CDR3 is built from 14 residues. CDR3 coding DNA: TGTGCCAGCAGCGTGGGACTGCAGAACACTGAAGCTTTCTTT. It encodes CASSVGLQNTEAFF.

V and J are TRBV28 and TRBJ2-3; D uncertain. The germline V gene has CDR1 MDHEN and CDR2 SYDVKM. The germline V and J ends were trimmed by 4 bases and 4 bases, with 9 bases remaining between them. This CDR3 has 13 amino acids. CDR3 sequence reads: CASSSPGPDTQYF. In nucleotides, the CDR3 is TGTGCCAGCAGTTCTCCCGGCCCAGATACGCAGTATTTT.

This clone appeared a few times. This chain links TRBV27 with TRBJ1-2, with D uncertain. Germline CDR1 is MNHEY and CDR2 is SMNVEV (reference sequence). Between the trimmed V and J ends, which lost 6 bases and 6 bases, there was a span of 14 bases. The CDR3 totals 13 residues. The DNA for the CDR3 is TGTGCCAGCAGCCCCAGTTACAGTCATGGCTACACCTTC. It translates to CASSPSYSHGYTF.